These 9 T cell receptor beta chains share one sample of origin, sequenced in a study of cytomegalovirus exposure and HLA in healthy donors. Researchers ran the PCR with 60 Vbeta and 13 Jbeta primers. Assay: immunoSEQ multiplex PCR; the TCRdb copy retains only in-frame clones and omits some. This table has 110,000 to 150,000 clones, over 70% appearing once. Sequenced: PBMCs. These receptors came from a man aged 40-49 years in good health and CMV-seronegative.

J is TRBJ1-6 and V is TRBV27; no clear D gene. The V end was cut by 2 bases, the J end by 0 bases, with 8 bases between. CDR1 and CDR2 from the germline V gene are MNHEY and SMNVEV (reference sequence). The CDR3 length is 16 residues. The CDR3 protein is CASSLGGSSYNSPLHF. CDR3 nucleotide sequence: TGTGCCAGCAGTTTAGGCGGGAGCTCCTATAATTCACCCCTCCACTTT.

The V and J genes are TRBV6-5 and TRBJ1-5; D call uncertain. CDR1 MNHEY and CDR2 SVGAGI come from the germline V gene. The CDR3 loop spans 13 amino acids. The germline V and J ends were trimmed by 0 bases and 7 bases, with 7 bases remaining between them. The CDR3 is CASSYSLTQPQHF. The CDR3 DNA sequence: TGTGCCAGCAGTTACTCCCTTACACAGCCCCAGCATTTT.

This chain links TRBV5-1 with TRBJ2-5, with 10 bases aligning to TRBD2. The germline gives CDR1 SGHRS, CDR2 YFSETQ. The ends lost 4 bases at V and 5 bases at J; junction bases unmatched: 14. The CDR3 length is 17 residues. This CDR3 reads CASSSLAGVLRPETQYF. Written as DNA, the CDR3 is TGCGCCAGCAGCAGTCTAGCGGGGGTTCTACGGCCGGAGACCCAGTACTTC.

This clone has a single count. The J gene is TRBJ2-5, the V gene TRBV19; a possible D gene is TRBD1 (5 bases). The tail of the sequence fits TRBJ2-7 better, so the J call may be wrong. In germline, CDR1 is LNHDA, CDR2 SQIVND (reference sequence). CDR3 length: 13 amino acids. The DNA of the CDR3 is TGTGCCAGTAGTATAGAAGGGGACTACGAGCAGTACTTC. Its protein product is CASSIEGDYEQYF.

The chain uses TRBV9 and TRBJ2-3; possibly TRBD2 for D (6 bases). The CDR3 covers 15 residues. Trimming took off 0 bases at V and 0 bases at J, with 8 bases between the two ends. The germline V gene has CDR1 SGDLS and CDR2 YYNGEE. In DNA form, the CDR3 reads TGTGCCAGCAGCGTAGAAGGGACTAGCACAGATACGCAGTATTTT. It specifies CASSVEGTSTDTQYF.

CDR3 in amino acids: CASSPRNSGGGNTGELFF. The DNA for the CDR3 is TGTGCCAGCAGCCCCCGTAATTCAGGGGGCGGGAACACCGGGGAGCTGTTTTTT. V and J are TRBV11-2 and TRBJ2-2; 8 bases align to TRBD1. The CDR3 has 18 residues. CDR1 is SGHAT and CDR2 is FQNNGV in the germline V gene. Losses at the gene ends were 5 bases for V and 1 base for J; bases not matched to a gene: 12.

This sequence joins TRBV10-3 and TRBJ2-1; D is possibly TRBD1 (6 bases). Trimming left V 2 bases short and J 0 bases short, with 14 bases between. CDR1 is ENHRY and CDR2 is SYGVKD in the germline V gene. This CDR3 comprises 17 residues. CDR3 DNA sequence: TGTGCCATCAGTGAGCAGACAGGCTTAAGCTCCTACAATGAGCAGTTCTTC. Translating gives CAISEQTGLSSYNEQFF.

The rearrangement links TRBV6-6 to TRBJ2-7; 8 nucleotides agree with TRBD1. This CDR3 is 13 amino acids long. Germline lookup yields CDR1 MNHNY and CDR2 SVGAGI (reference sequence). V gave up 6 bases and J gave up 1 base; unmatched junction bases: 2. This chain's CDR3 is CASRGTGSYEQYF. Written as DNA, the CDR3 is TGTGCCAGCAGAGGGACAGGATCCTACGAGCAGTACTTC.

The chain links TRBV7-9 to TRBJ2-7; D is unclear. Germline CDR1 reads SEHNR; CDR2 reads FQNEAQ (reference sequence). V lost 0 bases and J 2 bases, leaving 8 bases between the germline ends. The CDR3 sequence is 14 residues long. In DNA, the CDR3 is TGTGCCAGCAGCTTAGCCAGAGGCGCCTACGAGCAGTACGTC. It is translated as CASSLARGAYEQYV.